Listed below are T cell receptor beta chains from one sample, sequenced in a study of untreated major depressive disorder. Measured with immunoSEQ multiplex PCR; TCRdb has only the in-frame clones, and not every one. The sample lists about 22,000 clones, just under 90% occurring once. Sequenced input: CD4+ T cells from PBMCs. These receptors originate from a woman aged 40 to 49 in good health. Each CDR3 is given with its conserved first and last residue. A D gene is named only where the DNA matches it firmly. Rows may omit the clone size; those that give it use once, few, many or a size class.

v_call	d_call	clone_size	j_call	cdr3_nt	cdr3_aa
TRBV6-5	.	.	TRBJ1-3	TGTGCCAGCAGTTACTCACAGGCCGCCTCTGGAAACACCATATATTTT	CASSYSQAASGNTIYF
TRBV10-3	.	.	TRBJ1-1	TGTGCCATCGGCCGGGATTTGAACACTGAAGCTTTCTTT	CAIGRDLNTEAFF
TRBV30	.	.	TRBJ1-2	TGTGCCTGGAGTGCCTCAGGGTGGATGGATTATGGCTACACCTTC	CAWSASGWMDYGYTF
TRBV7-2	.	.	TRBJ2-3	TGTGCCAGCGAGCCTACCCCTAGCACAGATACGCAGTATTTT	CASEPTPSTDTQYF
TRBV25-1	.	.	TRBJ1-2	TGTGCCAGCAGTGAGCCCGGTACGAGGCAGGGTGCTAACTATGGCTACACCTTC	CASSEPGTRQGANYGYTF
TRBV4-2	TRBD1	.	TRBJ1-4	TGTGCCAGCAGCCAAGGGGACAGGGGGTTAACTAATGAAAAACTGTTTTTT	CASSQGDRGLTNEKLFF
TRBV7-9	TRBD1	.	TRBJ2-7	TGTGCCAGCAGCCCACCCGGGACAGGGGGCGTCTACGAGCAGTACTTC	CASSPPGTGGVYEQYF
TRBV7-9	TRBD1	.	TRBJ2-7	TGTGCCAGCAGCTTAGCACCCGGGACAGCAACCTACGAGCAGTACTTC	CASSLAPGTATYEQYF
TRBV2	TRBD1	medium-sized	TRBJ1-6	TGTGCCAGCAGTGGGACAGGGGGTCGTTCACCCCTCCACTTT	CASSGTGGRSPLHF
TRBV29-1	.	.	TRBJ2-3	TGCAGCGTTGAACGGGTGGGAGGAACAGATACGCAGTATTTT	CSVERVGGTDTQYF
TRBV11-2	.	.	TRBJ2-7	TGTGCCAGCAGCTTAGGAGTAGGCAGGGGGGCAGACGAGCAGTACTTC	CASSLGVGRGADEQYF
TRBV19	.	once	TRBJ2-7	TGTGCCAGTAGTATAGACGGACGGGCCAACTACGAGCAGTACTTC	CASSIDGRANYEQYF
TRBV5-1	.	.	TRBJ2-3	TGCGCCAGCATCAAAGCTGGCACAGATACGCAGTATTTT	CASIKAGTDTQYF
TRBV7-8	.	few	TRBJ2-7	TGTGCCAGCAGCTTAAGGCTAGCGCAGATGATCTACTTC	CASSLRLAQMIYF
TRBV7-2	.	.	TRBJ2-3	TGTGCCAGCAGCCCTACGGATACGCAGTATTTT	CASSPTDTQYF
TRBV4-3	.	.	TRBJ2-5	TGCGCCAGCAGCCAAGAGAAAGGACGGGAGACCCAGTACTTC	CASSQEKGRETQYF
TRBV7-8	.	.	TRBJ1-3	TGTGCCAGCAGCTTAGGCCCGGGCCCCGAAAACACCATATATTTT	CASSLGPGPENTIYF
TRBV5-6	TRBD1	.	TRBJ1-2	TGTGCCAGCAGCCTCAGGGGGCGTAACTATGGCTACACCTTC	CASSLRGRNYGYTF
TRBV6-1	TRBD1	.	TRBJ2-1	TGTGCCAGCAGTAGGGGACAGGGCTACAATGAGCAGTTCTTC	CASSRGQGYNEQFF
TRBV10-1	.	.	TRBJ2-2	TGCGCCAGCAGTGAATCGGGAGCCGGGGAGCTGTTTTTT	CASSESGAGELFF
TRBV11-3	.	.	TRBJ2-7	TGTGCCAGCAGCCCGACAGCTTTTGGCGAGCAGTACTTC	CASSPTAFGEQYF
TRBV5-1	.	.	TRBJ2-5	TGCGCCAGCAGCTTTCAAGGAGCGGCGAGAGAGACCCAGTACTTC	CASSFQGAARETQYF
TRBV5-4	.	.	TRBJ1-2	TGTGCCAGCAGCTTCGACTCGATCTATGGCTACACCTTC	CASSFDSIYGYTF
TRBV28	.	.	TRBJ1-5	TGTGCCAGCACGGGGGGGACTCGCAATCAGCCCCAGCATTTT	CASTGGTRNQPQHF
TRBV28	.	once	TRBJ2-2	TGTGCCAGCAGTCCCCCCGCCCGGACCGGGGAGCTGTTTTTT	CASSPPARTGELFF
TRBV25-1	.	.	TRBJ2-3	TGTGCCAGCAGTGAATGGCGGCTGGGGGCAGATACGCAGTATTTT	CASSEWRLGADTQYF
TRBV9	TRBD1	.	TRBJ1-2	TGTGCCAGCAGCGTAGACCTAACGGACAGGTATTATGGCTACACCTTC	CASSVDLTDRYYGYTF
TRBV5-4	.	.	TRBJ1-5	TGTGCCAGCAGCTTCGGACTGAGACAGCCCCAGCATTTT	CASSFGLRQPQHF
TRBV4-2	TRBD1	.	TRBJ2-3	TGTGCCAGCAGCCAACGACTACAGGGGAGCACAGATACGCAGTATTTT	CASSQRLQGSTDTQYF
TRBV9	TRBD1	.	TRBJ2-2	TGTGCCAGCAGCAACAAACAGGGGTCTACGAACACCGGGGAGCTGTTTTTT	CASSNKQGSTNTGELFF
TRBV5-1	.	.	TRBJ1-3	TGCGCCAGCAGGATAGACTTGGGCAGCTCTGGAAACACCATATATTTT	CASRIDLGSSGNTIYF
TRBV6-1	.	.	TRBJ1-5	TGTGCCAGCAGCGCAGGGGTCTCGAATCAGCCCCAGCATTTT	CASSAGVSNQPQHF
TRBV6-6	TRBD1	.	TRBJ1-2	TGTGCCAGCAGTCCAGACAGGGGAGCTAACTATGGCTACACCTTC	CASSPDRGANYGYTF
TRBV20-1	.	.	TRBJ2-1	TGCAGTGGCGCCACTTATGAGCAGTTCTTC	CSGATYEQFF
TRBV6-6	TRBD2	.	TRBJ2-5	TGTGCCAGCAGTTATTTAGCGGGAGTGGAGACCCAGTACTTC	CASSYLAGVETQYF
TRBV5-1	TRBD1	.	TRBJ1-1	TGCGCCAGCAGCTTCCGGACAGGGTCGCCCACTGAAGCTTTCTTT	CASSFRTGSPTEAFF
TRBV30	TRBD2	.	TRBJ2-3	TGTGCCTGGAGGTTAAGCGGGGGGTCCAGCACAGATACGCAGTATTTT	CAWRLSGGSSTDTQYF
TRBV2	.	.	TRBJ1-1	TGTGCCAGCAGTGAAGCGCTTCAGGGCTCCACTGAAGCTTTCTTT	CASSEALQGSTEAFF
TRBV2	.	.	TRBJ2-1	TGTGCCAGCAGTGGAAACAATGAGCAGTTCTTC	CASSGNNEQFF
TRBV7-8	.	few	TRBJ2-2	TGTGCCAGCAGCCTAACTAGGTCTAACACCGGGGAGCTGTTTTTT	CASSLTRSNTGELFF
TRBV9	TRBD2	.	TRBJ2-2	TGTGCCAGCAGCGCCAGCGGGGGGAACACCGGGGAGCTGTTTTTT	CASSASGGNTGELFF
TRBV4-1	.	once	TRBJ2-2	TGCGCCAGCAGCCAAGCCTCCCTGGTGGCGGATAACACCGGGGAGCTGTTTTTT	CASSQASLVADNTGELFF
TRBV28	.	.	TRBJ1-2	TGTGCCACCAGGGATCTCATCCTCACCTTC	CATRDLILTF
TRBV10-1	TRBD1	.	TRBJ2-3	TGCGCCAGCAGTCAGGGGGTCACAGATACGCAGTATTTT	CASSQGVTDTQYF
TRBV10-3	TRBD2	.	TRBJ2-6	TGTGCCATCAGTGATCTCGGACTAGCGGCGATTTCTGGGGCCAACGTCCTGACTTTC	CAISDLGLAAISGANVLTF
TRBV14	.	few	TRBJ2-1	TGTGCCAGCAGCCAAGATCTTCCCTACAATGAGCAGTTCTTC	CASSQDLPYNEQFF
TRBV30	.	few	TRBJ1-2	TGTGCCTGGAGCGCCGGAGTGGGGGGCTACACCTTC	CAWSAGVGGYTF
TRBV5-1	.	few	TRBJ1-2	TGCGCCAGCAGCTTGGAAAGATCCAACTATGGCTACACCTTC	CASSLERSNYGYTF
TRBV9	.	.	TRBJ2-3	TGTGCCAGCAGCGATGGCGGGTCTAGCACAGATACGCAGTATTTT	CASSDGGSSTDTQYF
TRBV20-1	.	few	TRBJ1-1	TGCAGTGCTCGGAACACTGAAGCTTTCTTT	CSARNTEAFF
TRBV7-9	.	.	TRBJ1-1	TGTGCCAGCAGCTTAGCTGGGAGGTTTGCCACTGAAGCTTTCTTT	CASSLAGRFATEAFF
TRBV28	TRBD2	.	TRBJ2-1	TGTGCCAGCATCGGTAGCGGGAGCTCCTACAATGAGCAGTTCTTC	CASIGSGSSYNEQFF
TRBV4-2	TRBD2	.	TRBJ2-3	TGTGCCAGCAGCCAGATTACAGAAATCGGGACTAGCGGGAGGGGTCCCACAGATACGCAGTATTTT	CASSQITEIGTSGRGPTDTQYF